The T cell receptor (beta chain) under discussion was sequenced for a study of blood T cell repertoires in COVID-19. At the level of the study: In each case, the material was cDNA or gDNA derived from T cells, B-cell-depleted T cells, or PBMCs.

The cohort comprised adults aged about 18 to 100 years residing in about two dozen US areas. This table comes from immunoSEQ multiplex PCR, and its TCRdb copy is limited to in-frame clones, with some not included. Of about 200,000 clones listed, approximately 83% are singletons. Sequenced sample: PBMCs or T cells enriched from blood (not recorded which). The TCR sequence derives from a woman aged 35 to 49 with acute COVID-19.

CDR3 DNA sequence: TGTGCCAGCAGCCAAGCCCAGGGAACCGGGGAGCTGTTTTTT. Protein product: CASSQAQGTGELFF. The rearrangement links TRBV3-1 (or the pseudogene TRBV3-2) to TRBJ2-2; possibly TRBD1 for D (5 bases). Trimming took off 1 base at V and 5 bases at J, with 8 bases between the two ends. The CDR3 spans 14 residues. The V gene's germline CDR1 is LGHDT and CDR2 YNNKEL (reference sequence).